This T cell receptor (beta chain) was identified in a study of regulatory T cells in long-lasting Graves disease. Study summary: The antithyroid drugs taken by newly diagnosed Graves' patients had been used for under 3 months.

The CDR3 spans 15 residues. Germline assignment: CDR1 LNHDA and CDR2 SQIVND (reference sequence). Trimming cost V 5 bases and J 4 bases; bases outside gene matches: 6. Time point denoted: newly diagnosed GD, antithyroid drugs for less than 3 months. Construction of the TCR library relied on RNA isolated from PBMCs. According to the study, TCR beta libraries were built with iRepertoire HTBI primers and CDR3-region Arm-PCR. Each CDR3 protein gets one entry after TCRdb re-called the multiplex PCR reads with MiXCR. The sample yields hundreds of thousands of distinct CDR3 sequences, roughly 15% seen once. The data also belong to a second study, concerning T cells in Graves' hyperthyroidism and ophthalmopathy. That report adds: Most thyroid-expanded clonotypes above 0.001 were also found in blood.

V gene TRBV19 combines with J gene TRBJ2-2; 8 bases agree with TRBD1. The sequenced sample was peripheral blood mononuclear cells (PBMCs), obtained at new diagnosis, from a patient treated with antithyroid drugs. This receptor was obtained from a woman aged 40 to 65 with Graves disease. The CDR3 nucleotides read TGTGCCAGTAGTTCCCAGGACAGGGCCACCGGGGAGCTGTTTTTT. Its translation is CASSSQDRATGELFF.